The T cell receptor (beta chain) described here comes from a study of blood T cell repertoires in COVID-19. Background on the study: Recovered status in Cohort 3 required two negative PCRs, clearance, or symptom resolution. Some COVID-19 samples were acute and others convalescent; all came from the United States, Italy and Spain. PBMCs, B-cell-depleted T cells, or T cells were the source of the cDNA or gDNA that made up the material.

Cohort placement rested on clinical history that participants reported themselves. Using immunoSEQ multiplex PCR, the repertoire was profiled, and TCRdb retains in-frame clones only, with some absent. The top ten hold around 2% of the sample, which has about 360,000 clones, around 87% seen once. In the case of this clone: The sample holds other DNA sequences that translate to the same CDR3.

This CDR3 region has 14 residues. CDR1 is MDHEN, CDR2 SYDVKM, per germline. Trimming took 6 bases from V and 2 from J, leaving 11 bases between them. This clonotype was obtained from a man aged 40-49 years in a cohort exposed to, infected with or recovered from COVID-19 (not recorded which). The J gene is TRBJ1-5, the V gene TRBV28, with a tentative D call TRBD1 (6 bases). The sample was PBMCs or T cells enriched from blood (not recorded which). Here the CDR3 reads CASSLRQGNQPQHF. The CDR3 DNA is TGTGCCAGCAGCCTCAGACAGGGCAATCAGCCCCAGCATTTT.